This T cell receptor beta chain is drawn from a study of blood T cell repertoires in COVID-19. Profiled with immunoSEQ multiplex PCR; TCRdb holds only in-frame clones, not every one. The sample holds about 180,000 clones, around 80% seen once. Germline CDR1 is SQVTM and CDR2 is ANQGSEA. The ends lost 6 bases at V and 10 bases at J; junction bases unmatched: 9. This CDR3 has 13 amino acids. V gene TRBV29-1 combines with J gene TRBJ1-6, with 7 nucleotides matching TRBD1. Input material: peripheral blood. This TCR came from an elderly woman with COVID-19, enrolled during active disease. CDR3 bases: TGCAGCGTGAGACAGGGTGTTGGCTCACCCCTCCACTTT. Translated: CSVRQGVGSPLHF. The full variable domain, completed using reference TRBV29-1 and TRBJ1-6, is SAVISQKPSRDICQRGTSLTIQCQVDSQVTMMFWYRQQPGQSLTLIATANQGSEATYESGFVIDKFPISRPNLTFSTLTVSNMSPEDSSIYLCSVRQGVGSPLHFGNGTRLTVT.